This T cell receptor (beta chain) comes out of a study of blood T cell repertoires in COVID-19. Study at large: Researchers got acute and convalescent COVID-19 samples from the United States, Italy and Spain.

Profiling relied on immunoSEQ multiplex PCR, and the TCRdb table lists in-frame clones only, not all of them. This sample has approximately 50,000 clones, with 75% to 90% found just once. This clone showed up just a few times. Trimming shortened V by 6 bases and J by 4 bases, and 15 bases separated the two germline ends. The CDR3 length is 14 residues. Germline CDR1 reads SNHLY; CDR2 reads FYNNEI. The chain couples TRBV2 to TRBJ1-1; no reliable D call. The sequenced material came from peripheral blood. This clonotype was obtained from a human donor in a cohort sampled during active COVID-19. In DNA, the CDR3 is TGTGCCAGCAGGGGAGGCCGCGGTGGCACTGAAGCTTTCTTT. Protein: CASRGGRGGTEAFF.